This T cell receptor (beta chain) was identified during a study of blood T cell repertoires in COVID-19. Study at large: The samples span acute and convalescent COVID-19 from the United States, Italy and Spain. Sources were T cells, B-cell-depleted T cells, or PBMCs; the material itself was cDNA or gDNA.

Authors' methods: Estimated nucleated cell counts came from reference gene primer amplification. Method: immunoSEQ multiplex PCR; TCRdb's copy keeps in-frame clones and lacks some. The V and J calls and clone size were taken over from that table, and D and trimming were inferred from the DNA. This table has some 220,000 clones, approximately 83% appearing once. The study recruited people aged about 18 to 89 years across 24 US areas. The sequenced sample was PBMCs or T cells enriched from blood (not recorded which). The receptor comes from a woman aged 40 to 50 with acute COVID-19.

CDR3 residues: CASSLYETDTQYF. The CDR3 DNA is TGTGCCAGCAGTTTATACGAGACAGATACGCAGTATTTT. The chain joins TRBV28 to TRBJ2-3; no clear D. The V gene's germline CDR1 is MDHEN and CDR2 SYDVKM. V shed 1 base and J shed 3 bases, with 5 bases lying between them. The CDR3 spans 13 residues.